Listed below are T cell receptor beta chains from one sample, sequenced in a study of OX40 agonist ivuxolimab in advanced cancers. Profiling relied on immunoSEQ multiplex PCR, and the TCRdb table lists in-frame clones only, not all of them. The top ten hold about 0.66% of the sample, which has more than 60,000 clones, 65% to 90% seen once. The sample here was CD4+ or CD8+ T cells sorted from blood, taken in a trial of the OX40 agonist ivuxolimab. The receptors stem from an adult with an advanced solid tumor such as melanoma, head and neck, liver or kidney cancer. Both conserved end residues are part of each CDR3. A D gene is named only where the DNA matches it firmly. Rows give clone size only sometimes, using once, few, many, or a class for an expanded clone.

CDR3: CAWTLQGYGGYTF; DNA: TGTGCCTGGACGCTACAGGGGTATGGAGGCTACACCTTC; J: TRBJ1-2; V: TRBV30; size: NA; D: TRBD1
CDR3: CASSPQGVRDSPLHF; DNA: TGCGCCAGCAGCCCGCAGGGGGTTAGGGATTCACCCCTCCACTTT; J: TRBJ1-6; V: TRBV5-1; size: few; D: TRBD1
CDR3: CASTALRGELFF; DNA: TGTGCCAGCACTGCCCTAAGGGGGGAGCTGTTTTTT; J: TRBJ2-2; V: TRBV5-4; size: once; D: NA
CDR3: CSADAGGKLFF; DNA: TGCAGTGCCGACGCAGGGGGAAAACTGTTTTTT; J: TRBJ1-4; V: TRBV20-1; size: NA; D: TRBD1
CDR3: CASSSPGTDTQYF; DNA: TGTGCCAGCAGCAGTCCGGGCACAGATACGCAGTATTTT; J: TRBJ2-3; V: TRBV6-5; size: NA; D: NA
CDR3: CASSPRDSYSYEQYF; DNA: TGTGCCAGCAGCCCTCGGGACAGCTACTCCTACGAGCAGTACTTC; J: TRBJ2-7; V: TRBV11-2; size: NA; D: TRBD1
CDR3: CASSVRPGQGAGETQYF; DNA: TGTGCCAGCAGTGTTAGACCCGGACAGGGGGCCGGAGAGACCCAGTACTTC; J: TRBJ2-5; V: TRBV25-1; size: NA; D: TRBD1
CDR3: CASSLGGLAGRNEQFF; DNA: TGTGCCAGCAGCTTAGGGGGACTAGCGGGGAGGAATGAGCAGTTCTTC; J: TRBJ2-1; V: TRBV7-9; size: NA; D: TRBD2
CDR3: CASSLGLAGTYEQYF; DNA: TGTGCCAGCAGCTTAGGACTAGCGGGGACCTACGAGCAGTACTTC; J: TRBJ2-7; V: TRBV7-6; size: NA; D: TRBD2
CDR3: CAWRERRVTAYEQYF; DNA: TGTGCCTGGAGAGAACGGAGGGTGACGGCCTACGAGCAGTACTTC; J: TRBJ2-7; V: TRBV30; size: NA; D: NA
CDR3: CASSIGQGALETQYF; DNA: TGTGCCAGCTCCATAGGACAGGGGGCTTTGGAGACCCAGTACTTC; J: TRBJ2-5; V: TRBV18; size: NA; D: TRBD1
CDR3: CASSSEGELAKNIQYF; DNA: TGTGCCAGCAGCTCTGAGGGGGAACTAGCCAAAAACATTCAGTACTTC; J: TRBJ2-4; V: TRBV7-8; size: NA; D: NA
CDR3: CASSYSAQGGSSPLHF; DNA: TGTGCCAGCAGTTACTCGGCTCAGGGTGGGAGCTCACCCCTCCACTTT; J: TRBJ1-6; V: TRBV6-5; size: NA; D: NA
CDR3: CASSVGGQDYGYTF; DNA: TGTGCCAGCAGCGTAGGAGGCCAGGACTATGGCTACACCTTC; J: TRBJ1-2; V: TRBV9; size: NA; D: NA
CDR3: CAISEASGGGNTQYF; DNA: TGTGCCATCAGTGAGGCTTCCGGGGGGGGAAATACGCAGTATTTT; J: TRBJ2-3; V: TRBV10-3; size: once; D: TRBD2
CDR3: CASSVQGPNTEAFF; DNA: TGTGCCAGCAGTGTTCAGGGCCCGAACACTGAAGCTTTCTTT; J: TRBJ1-1; V: TRBV2; size: NA; D: NA
CDR3: CASSFGRLYGYTF; DNA: TGCGCCAGCAGCTTCGGACGGCTCTATGGCTACACCTTC; J: TRBJ1-2; V: TRBV5-1; size: NA; D: NA
CDR3: CSVEADTFYVRAF; DNA: TGCAGCGTTGAAGCGGACACCTTCTATGTTCGGGCCTTC; J: TRBJ1-2; V: TRBV29-1; size: NA; D: NA
CDR3: CASSDLGDTQYF; DNA: TGTGCCAGCAGCGACCTTGGAGATACGCAGTATTTT; J: TRBJ2-3; V: TRBV9; size: NA; D: NA
CDR3: CSVEGRENTEAFF; DNA: TGCAGCGTTGAGGGACGGGAGAACACTGAAGCTTTCTTT; J: TRBJ1-1; V: TRBV29-1; size: few; D: NA
CDR3: CASSGWAGKPGANVLTF; DNA: TGTGCCAGCAGTGGGTGGGCAGGGAAGCCTGGGGCCAACGTCCTGACTTTC; J: TRBJ2-6; V: TRBV6-1; size: NA; D: NA
CDR3: CASSLTGTVQFF; DNA: TGTGCCAGCAGTCTTACGGGGACAGTCCAGTTCTTC; J: TRBJ2-1; V: TRBV6-5; size: few; D: TRBD1
CDR3: CASSLIAGGYEQYF; DNA: TGTGCCAGCAGCTTGATAGCGGGGGGCTACGAGCAGTACTTC; J: TRBJ2-7; V: TRBV5-6; size: NA; D: TRBD2
CDR3: CASRGRLHTVLYEQYF; DNA: TGTGCCAGCAGGGGCAGACTCCACACAGTCCTCTACGAGCAGTACTTC; J: TRBJ2-7; V: TRBV2; size: NA; D: NA
CDR3: CASSPAGETQYF; DNA: TGCGCCAGCAGCCCGGCGGGTGAGACCCAGTACTTC; J: TRBJ2-5; V: TRBV5-1; size: NA; D: NA
CDR3: CASHRTGLSRDGYTF; DNA: TGTGCCAGTCACCGGACGGGCCTCTCGAGGGATGGCTACACCTTC; J: TRBJ1-2; V: TRBV2; size: NA; D: NA
CDR3: CSVRWEGPGEQYF; DNA: TGCAGCGTTAGGTGGGAAGGGCCTGGTGAGCAGTACTTC; J: TRBJ2-7; V: TRBV29-1; size: NA; D: NA
CDR3: CASSSTWANTEAFF; DNA: TGTGCCAGCAGCTCAACGTGGGCCAACACTGAAGCTTTCTTT; J: TRBJ1-1; V: TRBV7-2; size: NA; D: NA
CDR3: CASSLGVQWETNTGELFF; DNA: TGTGCCAGCAGCTTAGGAGTCCAGTGGGAAACGAACACCGGGGAGCTGTTTTTT; J: TRBJ2-2; V: TRBV11-2; size: NA; D: NA
CDR3: CASGRDSSYEQYF; DNA: TGTGCCAGCGGCCGTGACAGCTCCTACGAGCAGTACTTC; J: TRBJ2-7; V: TRBV4-2; size: few; D: NA
CDR3: CASSPNGGLSNQPQHF; DNA: TGTGCCAGCAGCCCTAATGGGGGGCTAAGCAATCAGCCCCAGCATTTT; J: TRBJ1-5; V: TRBV7-8; size: NA; D: NA
CDR3: CASSYRGQGVYGYTF; DNA: TGTGCCAGCAGTTACCGCGGACAGGGCGTCTATGGCTACACCTTC; J: TRBJ1-2; V: TRBV6-6; size: NA; D: TRBD1
CDR3: CASSSTTGGSRTEQYF; DNA: TGTGCCAGCAGCTCAACTACAGGGGGCTCAAGGACCGAGCAGTACTTC; J: TRBJ2-7; V: TRBV6-6; size: NA; D: TRBD1
CDR3: CASSPDRSYEQYF; DNA: TGTGCCAGCTCCCCGGACCGATCCTACGAGCAGTACTTC; J: TRBJ2-7; V: TRBV18; size: NA; D: NA
CDR3: CASSYDSTAKNIQYF; DNA: TGTGCCAGCAGTTACGATTCGACAGCCAAAAACATTCAGTACTTC; J: TRBJ2-4; V: TRBV6-5; size: NA; D: NA
CDR3: CASSFRQARGTDTQYF; DNA: TGTGCCAGCAGCTTCAGACAGGCGAGGGGCACAGATACGCAGTATTTT; J: TRBJ2-3; V: TRBV7-8; size: once; D: NA
CDR3: CAIRAPFLDEQFF; DNA: TGTGCCATCAGGGCCCCTTTTTTGGATGAGCAGTTCTTC; J: TRBJ2-1; V: TRBV10-3; size: few; D: NA
CDR3: CASSSIETFHYEQYF; DNA: TGTGCCAGCAGCTCAATCGAAACGTTCCACTACGAGCAGTACTTC; J: TRBJ2-7; V: TRBV7-9; size: NA; D: NA
CDR3: CASSEGRSPSYNEQFF; DNA: TGTGCCAGCAGTGAGGGCCGTAGTCCCTCCTACAATGAGCAGTTCTTC; J: TRBJ2-1; V: TRBV6-1; size: NA; D: NA
CDR3: CASSQTSGGYEQYF; DNA: TGTGCCAGCAGCCAGACGTCAGGGGGGTACGAGCAGTACTTC; J: TRBJ2-7; V: TRBV21-1; size: NA; D: NA
CDR3: CASSTGWGGNEKLFF; DNA: TGTGCCAGCAGCACGGGGTGGGGAGGTAATGAAAAACTGTTTTTT; J: TRBJ1-4; V: TRBV11-3; size: NA; D: NA
CDR3: CASSSQGLAKNIQYF; DNA: TGTGCCAGCAGTTCTCAGGGGCTCGCCAAAAACATTCAGTACTTC; J: TRBJ2-4; V: TRBV6-5; size: NA; D: NA
CDR3: CASSRNNNEKLFF; DNA: TGTGCCAGCAGTCGAAACAATAATGAAAAACTGTTTTTT; J: TRBJ1-4; V: TRBV6-5; size: NA; D: NA
CDR3: CASRRTSSTDTQYF; DNA: TGTGCCAGCAGAAGAACCTCTAGCACAGATACGCAGTATTTT; J: TRBJ2-3; V: TRBV6-5; size: NA; D: NA
CDR3: CASSQQGGETQYF; DNA: TGTGCCAGCAGCCAACAGGGTGGCGAGACCCAGTACTTC; J: TRBJ2-5; V: TRBV7-2; size: NA; D: NA
CDR3: CASSPAGGWKNIQYF; DNA: TGTGCCAGCAGCCCGGCAGGGGGATGGAAAAACATTCAGTACTTC; J: TRBJ2-4; V: TRBV7-9; size: NA; D: TRBD1
CDR3: CASSQVETQYF; DNA: TGTGCCAGCAGCCAAGTTGAGACCCAGTACTTC; J: TRBJ2-5; V: TRBV14; size: NA; D: NA
CDR3: CASSPQGASRELFF; DNA: TGTGCCAGCAGCCCTCAGGGGGCGTCTCGAGAGCTGTTTTTT; J: TRBJ2-2; V: TRBV11-2; size: NA; D: TRBD1
CDR3: CASSLRQGVGEQYF; DNA: TGTGCCAGCAGCTTAAGACAGGGGGTCGGGGAGCAGTACTTC; J: TRBJ2-7; V: TRBV5-6; size: NA; D: TRBD1
CDR3: CASSRSAQSSGNTIYF; DNA: TGTGCCAGCTCCCGGAGCGCGCAGAGCTCTGGAAACACCATATATTTT; J: TRBJ1-3; V: TRBV9; size: NA; D: NA
CDR3: CASTSTLSGNTIYF; DNA: TGTGCCAGCACCTCCACCCTCTCTGGAAACACCATATATTTT; J: TRBJ1-3; V: TRBV6-5; size: once; D: NA
CDR3: CASSYIGGGGTDTQYF; DNA: TGTGCCAGCAGTTACATTGGCGGGGGGGGCACAGATACGCAGTATTTT; J: TRBJ2-3; V: TRBV6-5; size: NA; D: TRBD2
CDR3: CASSWAPGTQYF; DNA: TGCGCCAGCAGCTGGGCGCCAGGAACCCAGTACTTC; J: TRBJ2-5; V: TRBV5-1; size: few; D: NA
CDR3: CAWSVLGAGGTDTQYF; DNA: TGTGCCTGGAGTGTACTCGGGGCGGGGGGCACAGATACGCAGTATTTT; J: TRBJ2-3; V: TRBV30; size: few; D: TRBD2
CDR3: CASSYDGTSGSEFF; DNA: TGTGCCAGCAGTTACGACGGGACTAGCGGATCGGAGTTCTTC; J: TRBJ2-1; V: TRBV6-5; size: NA; D: TRBD2
CDR3: CASSRPGIGGKLFF; DNA: TGTGCCAGCAGCCGACCCGGGATAGGGGGCAAACTGTTTTTT; J: TRBJ1-4; V: TRBV11-2; size: NA; D: TRBD1
CDR3: CASSYSWQRRNYEQYF; DNA: TGTGCCAGCAGTTACTCCTGGCAGAGGCGGAACTACGAGCAGTACTTC; J: TRBJ2-7; V: TRBV6-5; size: once; D: NA
CDR3: CASSLPSSGGAGNEQFF; DNA: TGCGCCAGCAGCTTGCCCTCTAGCGGGGGGGCGGGTAATGAGCAGTTCTTC; J: TRBJ2-1; V: TRBV5-1; size: NA; D: TRBD2
CDR3: CASSQGRGASFGYTF; DNA: TGTGCCAGCAGCCAGGGACGGGGGGCCAGCTTTGGCTACACCTTC; J: TRBJ1-2; V: TRBV7-2; size: NA; D: NA
CDR3: CSGGGVNQPQHF; DNA: TGCAGCGGTGGGGGGGTGAATCAGCCCCAGCATTTT; J: TRBJ1-5; V: TRBV29-1; size: NA; D: NA